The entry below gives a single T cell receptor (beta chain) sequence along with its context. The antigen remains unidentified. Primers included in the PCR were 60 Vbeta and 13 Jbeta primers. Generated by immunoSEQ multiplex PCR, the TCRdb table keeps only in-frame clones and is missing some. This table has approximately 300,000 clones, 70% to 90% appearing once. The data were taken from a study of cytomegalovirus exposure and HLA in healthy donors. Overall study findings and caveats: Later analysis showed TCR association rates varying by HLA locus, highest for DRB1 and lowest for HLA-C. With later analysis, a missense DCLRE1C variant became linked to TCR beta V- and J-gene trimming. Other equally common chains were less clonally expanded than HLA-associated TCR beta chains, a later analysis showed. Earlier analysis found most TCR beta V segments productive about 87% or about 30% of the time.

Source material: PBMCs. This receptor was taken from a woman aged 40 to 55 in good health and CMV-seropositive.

In DNA, the CDR3 is TGTGCCTGGAGTACTAGCGGGAGATCAGATACGCAGTATTTT. This sequence encodes CAWSTSGRSDTQYF. V and J are TRBV30 and TRBJ2-3; 11 nucleotides line up with TRBD2. The CDR3 has 14 residues. The V gene's germline CDR1 is GTSNPN and CDR2 SVGIG (reference sequence). The V segment lost 2 bases and the J segment 4 bases; nucleotides outside the gene matches: 2.